Listed here is a single T cell receptor beta chain. Because it lacks the conserved phenylalanine or tryptophan at the end, this CDR3 is likely a read error. The limits of the CDR3 on the DNA are not certain, so only TCRdb's listed CDR3 is given. Germline assignment: CDR1 MNHNY and CDR2 SVGAGI (reference sequence). The CDR3 spans 14 residues, counting both ends. This sample was included in a study of cytomegalovirus exposure and HLA in healthy donors. The study ran its PCR with 60 Vbeta and 13 Jbeta primers. Data came from immunoSEQ multiplex PCR; TCRdb stores just in-frame clones and leaves some out. This table holds nearly 200,000 clones, around 79% found once.

The source material was PBMCs. The chain recombines TRBV6-6 with TRBJ1-2. The sequence was obtained from a male donor in good health and CMV-seropositive. This CDR3 reads CASSYSGNSWTSSL.